This entry features one T cell receptor (beta chain) sequence. These data come from a study of blood T cell repertoires in COVID-19. In the study overall: The study drew acute and convalescent COVID-19 samples from the United States, Italy and Spain. T cells, B-cell-depleted T cells, or PBMCs provided the cDNA or gDNA that served as material.

The table came from immunoSEQ multiplex PCR; TCRdb's copy has only in-frame clones and leaves some out. This table has around 200,000 clones, 80% to 90% appearing once. The CDR3 runs 16 residues. Germline CDR1 is SGHNT and CDR2 is YYREEE (reference sequence). V shed 1 base, J shed 9 bases, and the junction held 13 bases outside the gene matches. The material sequenced was peripheral blood. This receptor was obtained from a human donor with active or convalescent COVID-19. The donor label of this sample is uncertain. The V call is TRBV5-4, the J call TRBJ2-1; TRBD2 matches 7 bases. This CDR3 is CASSLPLAEGRPEQFF. CDR3 DNA sequence: TGTGCCAGCAGCTTGCCTCTAGCGGAGGGCAGACCTGAGCAGTTCTTC.